These 32 T cell receptor beta chains were sequenced from one sample in a study of control samples from healthy donors and cancer patients. The protocol was immunoSEQ multiplex PCR, while the TCRdb copy is restricted to in-frame clones and leaves out a portion. The table lists more than 95,000 clones, 88% of them singletons. The sequenced material came from blood. These receptors originate from a woman in her 70s in good health.

This clone has a handful of counts. The chain is built from TRBV5-4 and TRBJ2-5, with 14 nucleotides matching TRBD2. Trimming took 4 bases from V and 1 from J; bases not matched to a gene: 6. Germline V gene data show CDR1 as SGHNT and CDR2 as YYREEE (reference sequence). This CDR3 region has 17 residues. CDR3 sequence: CASSPRTSGGPQETQYF. The CDR3 DNA is TGTGCCAGCAGCCCTCGGACTAGCGGGGGGCCCCAAGAGACCCAGTACTTC.

The rearrangement joins TRBV6-7 to TRBJ1-5; 8 bases line up with TRBD1. TRBV6-7 is an open reading frame, and its role is uncertain. V dropped 2 bases and J dropped 0; count of bases not matched to a gene: 6. The CDR3 is made up of 17 amino acids. The CDR3 region has the DNA TGTGCCAGCAGTTACGGGACAGGTTTTCATAGCAATCAGCCCCAGCATTTT. Amino acids: CASSYGTGFHSNQPQHF.

This clone appeared a few times. The J gene is TRBJ2-7, the V gene TRBV18; the match to TRBD1 covers 10 bases. V was pared by 6 bases and J by 6 bases, with 2 bases of the junction left unmatched. CDR3 length equals 12 residues. Germline values: CDR1 KGHSH, CDR2 LQKENI. CDR3: CASSRDRGEQYF. CDR3 bases: TGTGCCAGCTCCCGGGACAGGGGCGAGCAGTACTTC.

The chain links TRBV6-1 to TRBJ2-7, with D possibly being TRBD2 (5 bases). V lost 2 bases and J 1 base, leaving 9 bases between the germline ends. In germline, CDR1 is MNHNS, CDR2 SASEGT. The CDR3 totals 14 residues. The CDR3 reads CASSESGRSYEQYF. The CDR3 DNA reads TGTGCCAGCAGTGAATCGGGGAGATCCTACGAGCAGTACTTC.

This clone appeared once. Distinct nucleotide sequences in the sample also encode this CDR3. This chain links TRBV13 with TRBJ1-3; 8 bases fit TRBD1. Germline values: CDR1 PRHDT, CDR2 FYEKMQ (reference sequence). V lost 6 bases, J lost 8 bases, and 9 bases stayed unmatched. The CDR3 sequence is 14 residues long. The CDR3 spells CASRTGEALDTIYF. The CDR3 DNA follows: TGTGCCAGCAGGACAGGGGAGGCTTTAGACACCATATATTTT. Using reference TRBV13 and TRBJ1-3 for the parts outside the CDR3, the full variable domain is AAGVIQSPRHLIKEKRETATLKCYPIPRHDTVYWYQQGPGQDPQFLISFYEKMQSDKGSIPDRFSAQQFSDYHSELNMSSLELGDSALYFCASRTGEALDTIYFGEGSWLTVV.

V gene TRBV5-1 combines with J gene TRBJ2-1; 7 bases agree with TRBD1. The CDR3 has 16 residues. Unmatched junction bases numbered 9, after V lost 4 bases and J lost 2 bases. Germline V gene sequence: CDR1 SGHRS, CDR2 YFSETQ. The CDR3 DNA reads as TGCGCCAGCAGCCGCTCCGGGACAGACACCTACAATGAGCAGTTCTTC. It yields the protein CASSRSGTDTYNEQFF. Looking up the rest from reference TRBV5-1 and TRBJ2-1 gives the full variable domain: KAGVTQTPRYLIKTRGQQVTLSCSPISGHRSVSWYQQTPGQGLQFLFEYFSETQRNKGNFPGRFSGRQFSNSRSEMNVSTLELGDSALYLCASSRSGTDTYNEQFFGPGTRLTVL.

This rearrangement joins TRBV5-4 to TRBJ2-1; 10 nucleotides agree with TRBD2. This CDR3 is built from 15 residues. CDR1 and CDR2 (germline): SGHNT, YYREEE (reference sequence). V was clipped by 4 bases and J by 5 bases; unmatched bases: 6. The CDR3 here is CASSPTSGVNNEQFF. In DNA form, the CDR3 reads TGTGCCAGCAGCCCTACTAGCGGGGTTAACAATGAGCAGTTCTTC.

The genes are TRBV7-2 and TRBJ2-6, with TRBD1 as a possible D gene (6 bases). The CDR3 covers 16 residues. Trimming shortened V by 0 bases and J by 0 bases, and 6 bases separated the two germline ends. Germline CDR1 and CDR2: SGHTA and FQGNSA. CDR3 residues: CASSLADSSGANVLTF. The CDR3 DNA follows: TGTGCCAGCAGCTTAGCGGACAGCTCTGGGGCCAACGTCCTGACTTTC. Drawing the rest from reference TRBV7-2 and TRBJ2-6, the complete variable domain is GAGVSQSPSNKVTEKGKDVELRCDPISGHTALYWYRQSLGQGLEFLIYFQGNSAPDKSGLPSDRFSAERTGGSVSTLTIQRTQQEDSAVYLCASSLADSSGANVLTFGAGSRLTVL.

The chain links TRBV5-1 to TRBJ1-2, with 7 bases fitting TRBD1. The CDR3 runs to 14 residues. Looked up from germline, CDR1 is SGHRS and CDR2 is YFSETQ. V lost 4 bases to trimming and J lost 5 bases; unmatched junction nucleotides: 8. The CDR3 nucleotides are TGCGCCAGCAGCGCGGCCGGGACAGAGTATGGCTACACCTTC. It is translated as CASSAAGTEYGYTF.

This sequence joins TRBV2 and TRBJ2-1; 9 positions agree with TRBD1. The CDR3 sequence is 15 residues long. Germline CDR1 and CDR2: SNHLY and FYNNEI. Losses at the gene ends were 5 bases for V and 3 bases for J; bases not matched to a gene: 5. CDR3 protein: CASSQQGAVYNEQFF. As DNA, the CDR3 is TGTGCCAGCAGTCAACAGGGGGCGGTCTACAATGAGCAGTTCTTC.

The chain couples TRBV6-1 to TRBJ2-3; 8 bases are shared with TRBD2. Germline V lookup: CDR1 MNHNS, CDR2 SASEGT. The junction had 8 bases not matched to a gene; V was cut back by 4 bases and J by 2 bases. This CDR3 has 16 amino acids. The CDR3 here is CASSGPGGGNTDTQYF. The CDR3, as DNA: TGTGCCAGCAGTGGCCCCGGGGGGGGGAACACAGATACGCAGTATTTT.

The chain combines TRBV5-1 with TRBJ2-5, with TRBD1 identical over 7 bases. This CDR3 comprises 14 residues. Germline V gives CDR1 SGHRS, CDR2 YFSETQ. After removal of 6 bases from V and 5 bases from J, the junction contained 10 bases not matched to a gene. As DNA, the CDR3 is TGCGCCAGCAAAACCCAAGGGGGCTCGGAGACCCAGTACTTC. It translates to CASKTQGGSETQYF.

V usage is TRBV5-4 and J usage is TRBJ2-7, with 14 bases lining up with TRBD2. Germline V gene sequence: CDR1 SGHNT, CDR2 YYREEE (reference sequence). The CDR3 is 17 residues long. Germline trimming cut 3 bases from V and 3 bases from J; bases unmatched to any gene: 8. CDR3 residues: CASSSGLAGGTSYEQYF. The CDR3 DNA follows: TGTGCCAGCAGCTCAGGACTAGCGGGGGGAACCAGCTACGAGCAGTACTTC.

The rearrangement links TRBV7-3 to TRBJ1-1, with D perhaps matching TRBD1 (6 bases). The germline V gene has CDR1 SGHTA and CDR2 FQGTGA. The CDR3 is 13 residues long. The ends were cut back, 6 bases at V and 11 bases at J, with 19 bases in the middle. The CDR3 loop reads CASRPGHTGRAFF. DNA of the CDR3: TGTGCCAGCAGACCGGGACACACCGGTCGGGCTTTCTTT. The entire variable domain, with the rest obtained from reference TRBV7-3 and TRBJ1-1, is as follows: GAGVSQTPSNKVTEKGKYVELRCDPISGHTALYWYRQSLGQGPEFLIYFQGTGAADDSGLPNDRFFAVRPEGSVSTLKIQRTERGDSAVYLCASRPGHTGRAFFGQGTRLTVV.

The chain is built from TRBV7-8 and TRBJ1-6; D perhaps matches TRBD1 (5 bases). The V end was cut by 5 bases, the J end by 6 bases, with 17 bases between. The CDR3 loop spans 16 amino acids. The germline V gene encodes CDR1 SGHVS and CDR2 FQNEAQ. This CDR3 reads CASSPTPGPSNSPLHF. In DNA form, the CDR3 reads TGTGCCAGCAGCCCGACCCCGGGACCCAGTAATTCACCCCTCCACTTT.

A single count supports this clone. The chain's CDR3 is CSVAPPAGNYGYTF. The CDR3 DNA sequence: TGCAGCGTTGCCCCTCCCGCTGGTAACTATGGCTACACCTTC. This chain joins TRBV29-1 and TRBJ1-2, with D hard to call. Looked up from germline, CDR1 is SQVTM and CDR2 is ANQGSEA. The CDR3 spans 14 residues. V was shortened by 4 bases and J by 1 base, with 13 bases between the two germline ends.

The chain carries TRBV2 and TRBJ2-1, with 7 bases fitting TRBD2. CDR1 is SNHLY and CDR2 is FYNNEI in the germline V gene. Trimming removed 5 bases from V and 7 bases from J; junction bases left unmatched: 5. CDR3 size: 13 residues. The CDR3 DNA follows: TGTGCCAGCAGTTCTCTGGGGGGGAATGAGCAGTTCTTC. Translated: CASSSLGGNEQFF. Full variable domain (rest looked up from reference TRBV2 and TRBJ2-1): EPEVTQTPSHQVTQMGQEVILRCVPISNHLYFYWYRQILGQKVEFLVSFYNNEISEKSEIFDDQFSVERPDGSNFTLKIRSTKLEDSAMYFCASSSLGGNEQFFGPGTRLTVL.

The chain is built from TRBV6-5 and TRBJ2-1, with 9 bases fitting TRBD1. J lost 5 bases, V lost 2 bases, and 1 base had no gene match. Germline V gives CDR1 MNHEY, CDR2 SVGAGI. This CDR3 contains 14 residues. The CDR3 coding sequence is TGTGCCAGCAGTTACCGGACAGGGGACAATGAGCAGTTCTTC. It is translated as CASSYRTGDNEQFF.

This rearrangement joins TRBV2 to TRBJ2-7, with 10 bases fitting TRBD1. CDR3 length: 14 amino acids. Germline V lookup: CDR1 SNHLY, CDR2 FYNNEI. V gave up 5 bases and J gave up 6 bases; unmatched junction bases: 7. CDR3 bases: TGTGCCAGCAGTTCCGGGACAGGGGTGGTCGAGCAGTACTTC. Translating it yields CASSSGTGVVEQYF.

The chain has TRBV12-3 or TRBV12-4 and TRBJ2-2; no definite D call. This CDR3 spans 12 amino acids. Trimming took 3 bases from V and 6 from J, leaving 5 bases between them. The DNA for the CDR3 is TGTGCCAGCAGTTTCAGCCCCGGGGAGCTGTTTTTT. Its translation: CASSFSPGELFF.

This chain joins TRBV5-1 and TRBJ1-2; TRBD1 aligns across 9 bases. With V trimmed by 3 bases and J by 6 bases, 9 bases remained unmatched. CDR1 SGHRS and CDR2 YFSETQ come from the germline V gene. The CDR3 has 15 residues. The CDR3 coding sequence is TGCGCCAGCAGCTCTCGACCGGGACAGGGAAATGGCTACACCTTC. The encoded protein is CASSSRPGQGNGYTF.

The V gene is TRBV5-1, the J gene TRBJ1-1; tentatively, D is TRBD1 (5 bases). Germline CDR1 reads SGHRS; CDR2 reads YFSETQ. CDR3 size: 16 residues. The ends were cut back, 0 bases at V and 3 bases at J, with 15 bases in the middle. This CDR3 reads CASSLDGVRGDTEAFF. The CDR3 DNA sequence: TGCGCCAGCAGCTTGGATGGCGTGAGGGGAGACACTGAAGCTTTCTTT.

This sequence joins TRBV28 and TRBJ1-2; the D gene is possibly TRBD1 (6 bases). Trimming cost V 4 bases and J 1 base, with 19 bases left between them. Looked up from germline, CDR1 is MDHEN and CDR2 is SYDVKM. The CDR3 covers 17 residues. This chain's CDR3 is CASSSPDPGTHNYGYTF. The CDR3 DNA is TGTGCCAGCAGTTCGCCCGACCCCGGGACACATAACTATGGCTACACCTTC.

This clone has only a few counts. The V gene is TRBV5-6, the J gene TRBJ1-2; the match to TRBD1 covers 7 bases. CDR1 and CDR2 from the germline V gene are SGHDT and YYEEEE. The CDR3 has 14 amino acids. The V segment lost 2 bases and the J segment 7 bases; nucleotides outside the gene matches: 8. The CDR3 here is CASSFVTGASGYTF. DNA of the CDR3: TGTGCCAGCAGCTTCGTAACAGGGGCCTCTGGCTACACCTTC.

The gene calls are TRBV18 and TRBJ1-1, with D unclear. Trimming removed 6 bases from V and 3 bases from J, with 20 bases in between. The CDR3 totals 16 residues. Germline V gene sequence: CDR1 KGHSH, CDR2 LQKENI. Written as DNA, the CDR3 is TGTGCCAGCTCCGTGAGCGTTATCAGTTTGGACACTGAAGCTTTCTTT. Translation gives CASSVSVISLDTEAFF. The entire variable domain, with the rest obtained from reference TRBV18 and TRBJ1-1, is as follows: NAGVMQNPRHLVRRRGQEARLRCSPMKGHSHVYWYRQLPEEGLKFMVYLQKENIIDESGMPKERFSAEFPKEGPSILRIQQVVRGDSAAYFCASSVSVISLDTEAFFGQGTRLTVV.

The rearrangement links TRBV9 to TRBJ2-1; 7 positions match TRBD1. The J segment lost 6 bases and the V segment lost 2 bases, leaving 8 bases of the junction unmatched. This CDR3 spans 15 amino acids. Germline CDR1 is SGDLS and CDR2 is YYNGEE. The CDR3 spells CASSVTGQVSNEQFF. Written as DNA, the CDR3 is TGTGCCAGCAGCGTCACTGGACAGGTCTCCAATGAGCAGTTCTTC.

V gene TRBV27 combines with J gene TRBJ1-1, with D unresolved. The CDR3 length is 15 residues. V was clipped by 1 base and J by 0 bases, with 9 bases between them. The germline V gene has CDR1 MNHEY and CDR2 SMNVEV (reference sequence). In DNA, the CDR3 is TGTGCCAGCAGTTTATTGGGCAGGATGAACACTGAAGCTTTCTTT. It encodes CASSLLGRMNTEAFF.

The V gene is TRBV25-1, the J gene TRBJ1-2, with D uncertain. The germline V gene encodes CDR1 MGHDK and CDR2 SYGVNS. The germline V and J ends were trimmed by 1 base and 4 bases, with 7 bases remaining between them. CDR3 length: 13 residues. CDR3 sequence (DNA): TGTGCCAGCAGTGAATCGGGGATCTATGGCTACACCTTC. This gives the protein CASSESGIYGYTF.

CDR3 sequence reads: CASFVGADGYTF. CDR3 DNA sequence: TGTGCCAGCTTTGTGGGGGCGGATGGCTACACCTTC. The chain is built from TRBV7-9 and TRBJ1-2, with D possibly matching TRBD1 (6 bases). The germline V gene encodes CDR1 SEHNR and CDR2 FQNEAQ (reference sequence). V shed 8 bases and J shed 6 bases, with 13 bases lying between them. This CDR3 spans 12 amino acids.

V is TRBV4-3 and J is TRBJ2-1; D call uncertain. V was cut by 0 bases and J by 9 bases, with 21 bases left in between. CDR1 and CDR2 (germline): LGHNA, YSLEER. The CDR3 covers 17 residues. CDR3 residues: CASSQDPPASAPSEQFF. In nucleotides, the CDR3 is TGCGCCAGCAGCCAAGATCCCCCCGCCAGTGCGCCCAGTGAGCAGTTCTTC.

The V call is TRBV28, the J call TRBJ1-1; perhaps TRBD1 as D (5 bases). The CDR3 sequence is 14 residues long. Trimming removed 3 bases from V and 4 bases from J, with 12 bases in between. The germline gives CDR1 MDHEN, CDR2 SYDVKM. The CDR3 coding sequence is TGTGCCAGCAGTTTCGACCTGGGGGGCACTGAAGCTTTCTTT. Protein sequence: CASSFDLGGTEAFF.

The CDR3 region has the DNA TGTGCCAGCAGTGCCCAAACAAATCCCGGGACAGGGAGAGAAAAACTGTTTTTT. This codes for CASSAQTNPGTGREKLFF. V gene TRBV25-1 combines with J gene TRBJ1-4, with 9 positions matching TRBD1. The germline CDR1 and CDR2 sequences are MGHDK and SYGVNS. Trimming took 4 bases from V and 8 from J; bases not matched to a gene: 17. The CDR3 sequence is 18 residues long.